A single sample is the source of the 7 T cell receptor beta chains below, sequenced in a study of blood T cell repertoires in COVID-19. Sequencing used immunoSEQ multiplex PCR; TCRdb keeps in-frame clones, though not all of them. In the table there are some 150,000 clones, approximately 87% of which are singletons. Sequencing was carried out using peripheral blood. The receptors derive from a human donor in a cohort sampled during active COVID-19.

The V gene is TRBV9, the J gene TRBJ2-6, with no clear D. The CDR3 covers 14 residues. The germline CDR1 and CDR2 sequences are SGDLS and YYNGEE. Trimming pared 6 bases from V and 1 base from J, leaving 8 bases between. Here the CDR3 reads CASNSGSGANVLTF. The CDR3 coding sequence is TGTGCCAGCAACAGTGGATCTGGGGCCAACGTCCTGACTTTC.

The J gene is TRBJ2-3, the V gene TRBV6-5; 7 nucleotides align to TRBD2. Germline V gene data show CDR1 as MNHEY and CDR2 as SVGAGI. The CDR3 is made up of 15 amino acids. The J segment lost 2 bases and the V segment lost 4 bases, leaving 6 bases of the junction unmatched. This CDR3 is CASSLTSSYTDTQYF. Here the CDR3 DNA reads TGTGCCAGCAGTTTGACTAGCAGTTACACAGATACGCAGTATTTT.

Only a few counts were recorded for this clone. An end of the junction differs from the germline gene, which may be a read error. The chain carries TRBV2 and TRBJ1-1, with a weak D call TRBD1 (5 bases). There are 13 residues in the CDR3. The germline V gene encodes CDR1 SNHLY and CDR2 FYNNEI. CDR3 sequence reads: CASSEEVGTDAFF. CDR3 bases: TGTGCCAGCAGTGAAGAGGTGGGGACTGACGCTTTCTTT.

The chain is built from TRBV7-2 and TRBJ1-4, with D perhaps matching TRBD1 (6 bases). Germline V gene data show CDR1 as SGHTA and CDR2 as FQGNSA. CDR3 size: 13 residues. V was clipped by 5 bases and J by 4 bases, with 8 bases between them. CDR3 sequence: CASSPQGNEKLFF. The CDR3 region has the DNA TGTGCCAGCAGCCCACAGGGTAATGAAAAACTGTTTTTT. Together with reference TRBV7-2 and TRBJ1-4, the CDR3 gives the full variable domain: GAGVSQSPSNKVTEKGKDVELRCDPISGHTALYWYRQSLGQGLEFLIYFQGNSAPDKSGLPSDRFSAERTGGSVSTLTIQRTQQEDSAVYLCASSPQGNEKLFFGSGTQLSVL.

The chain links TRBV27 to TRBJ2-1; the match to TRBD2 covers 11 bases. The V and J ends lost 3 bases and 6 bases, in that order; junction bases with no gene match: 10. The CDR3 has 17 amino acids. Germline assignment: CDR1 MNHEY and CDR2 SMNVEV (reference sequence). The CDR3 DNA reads TGTGCCAGCAGTTTTGTTTTCGAGACTAGCGGGGCCAATGAGCAGTTCTTC. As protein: CASSFVFETSGANEQFF.

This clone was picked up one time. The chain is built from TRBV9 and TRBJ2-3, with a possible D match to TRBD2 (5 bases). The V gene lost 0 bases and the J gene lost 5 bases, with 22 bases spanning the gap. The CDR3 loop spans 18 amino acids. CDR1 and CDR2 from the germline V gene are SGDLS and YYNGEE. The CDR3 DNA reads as TGTGCCAGCAGCGTAGGGCCCGTACTAGAGCAGGCACAAGATACGCAGTATTTT. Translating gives CASSVGPVLEQAQDTQYF.

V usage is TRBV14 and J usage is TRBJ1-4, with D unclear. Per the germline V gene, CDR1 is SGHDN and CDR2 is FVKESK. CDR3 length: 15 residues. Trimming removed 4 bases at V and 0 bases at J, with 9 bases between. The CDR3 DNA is TGTGCCAGCAGCCGGAGGACGGCAACTAATGAAAAACTGTTTTTT. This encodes CASSRRTATNEKLFF.